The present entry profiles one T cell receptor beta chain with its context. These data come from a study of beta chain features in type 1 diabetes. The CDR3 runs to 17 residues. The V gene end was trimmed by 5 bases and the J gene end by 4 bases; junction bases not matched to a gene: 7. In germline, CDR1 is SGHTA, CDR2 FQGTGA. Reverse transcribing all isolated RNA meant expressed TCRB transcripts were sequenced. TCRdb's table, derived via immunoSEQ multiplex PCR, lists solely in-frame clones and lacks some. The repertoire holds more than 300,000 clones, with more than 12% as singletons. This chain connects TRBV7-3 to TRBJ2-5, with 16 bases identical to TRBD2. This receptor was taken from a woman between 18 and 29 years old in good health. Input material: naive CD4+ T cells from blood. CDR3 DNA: TGTGCCAGCAGCGCACAGGGACTAGCGGGAGGGGGAGAGACCCAGTACTTC. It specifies CASSAQGLAGGGETQYF.